The rows below give T cell receptor beta chains drawn from one sample of a study of cytomegalovirus exposure and HLA in healthy donors. Assay: immunoSEQ multiplex PCR; the TCRdb copy retains only in-frame clones and omits some. The sample has 180,000 or so clones, roughly four fifths seen once. The source material was PBMCs. Receptors originate from a young woman in good health and CMV-seropositive. The conserved cysteine and the conserved F or W are not part of the CDR3 here.

v_gene	j_gene	CDR3aa
TRBV19	TRBJ2-1	ASSFLGEAGGNEQF
TRBV7-3	TRBJ2-5	ASSLTGGRQTQY
TRBV10-3	TRBJ2-2	AISREVTAGELF
TRBV2	TRBJ1-5	ASSDLKAKTVMKNQPQH
TRBV13	TRBJ2-3	ASSSFPTDTQY
TRBV5-4	TRBJ2-7	ASSRSPARYEQY
TRBV5-6	TRBJ1-2	ASSWTTGDGYT
TRBV7-8	TRBJ2-7	ASSLGQGVSYEQY
TRBV15	TRBJ2-7	ATSSGLGSEQY
TRBV7-9	TRBJ2-2	ASSRSARGGELF
TRBV2	TRBJ2-7	ASSDERDYEQY
TRBV28	TRBJ2-7	ASSSFVSSYEQY
TRBV5-4	TRBJ1-2	ASSLEGVGGYT
TRBV28	TRBJ2-1	ASSMGQKYNEQF
TRBV5-4	TRBJ1-2	ASSLADASYGYT
TRBV18	TRBJ1-5	ASSPQGGSNQPQH
TRBV20-1	TRBJ1-2	SATHRV
TRBV28	TRBJ1-2	ASSRLGARDGYT
TRBV7-9	TRBJ1-4	ASSASGTDRIRGNEKLF
TRBV7-2	TRBJ2-7	ASSLMTGGYEQY
TRBV5-1	TRBJ2-2	ASSGGTGPTGELF
TRBV27	TRBJ2-7	ASSGVAGHIFYEQY
TRBV4-1	TRBJ1-1	ASRGPLMNTEAF
TRBV28	TRBJ2-2	ATIRTGVTGELF
TRBV13	TRBJ2-5	ASSLGPSKTQY
TRBV4-3	TRBJ2-5	ASSQGGGGMETQY